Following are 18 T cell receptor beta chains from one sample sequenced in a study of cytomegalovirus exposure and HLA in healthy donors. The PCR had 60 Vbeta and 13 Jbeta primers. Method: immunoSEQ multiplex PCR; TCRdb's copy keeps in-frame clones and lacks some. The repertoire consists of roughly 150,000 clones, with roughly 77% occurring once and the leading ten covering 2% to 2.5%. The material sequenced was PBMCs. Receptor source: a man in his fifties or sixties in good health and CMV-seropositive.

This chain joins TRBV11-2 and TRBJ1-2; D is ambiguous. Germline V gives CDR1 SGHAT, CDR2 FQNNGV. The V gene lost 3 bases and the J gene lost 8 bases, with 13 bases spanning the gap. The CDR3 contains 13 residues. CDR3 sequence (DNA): TGTGCCAGCAGCTTGGATTTCTCGAGGGGCTACACCTTC. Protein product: CASSLDFSRGYTF.

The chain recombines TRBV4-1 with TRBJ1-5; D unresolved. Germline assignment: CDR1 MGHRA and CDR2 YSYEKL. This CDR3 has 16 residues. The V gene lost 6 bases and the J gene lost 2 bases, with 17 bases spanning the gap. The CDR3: CASSLERGGGNQPQHF. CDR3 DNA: TGCGCCAGCAGTCTTGAGCGAGGCGGGGGCAATCAGCCCCAGCATTTT.

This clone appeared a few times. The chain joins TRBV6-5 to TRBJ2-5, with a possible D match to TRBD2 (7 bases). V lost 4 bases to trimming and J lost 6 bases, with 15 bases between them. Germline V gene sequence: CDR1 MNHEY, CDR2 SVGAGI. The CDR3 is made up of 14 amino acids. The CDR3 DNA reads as TGTGCCAGCAGTTCCCCGGGGGGCAGTCAGACCCAGTACTTC. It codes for CASSSPGGSQTQYF.

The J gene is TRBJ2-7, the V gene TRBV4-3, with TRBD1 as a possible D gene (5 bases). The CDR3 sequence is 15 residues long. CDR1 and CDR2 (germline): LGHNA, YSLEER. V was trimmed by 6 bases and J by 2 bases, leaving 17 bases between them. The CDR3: CASSPLGQSAYEQYF. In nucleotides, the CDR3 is TGCGCCAGCAGTCCACTGGGGCAAAGTGCCTACGAGCAGTACTTC.

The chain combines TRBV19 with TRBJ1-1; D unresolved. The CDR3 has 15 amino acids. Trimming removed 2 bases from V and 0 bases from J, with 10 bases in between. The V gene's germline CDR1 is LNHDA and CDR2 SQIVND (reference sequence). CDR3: CASSITAQMNTEAFF. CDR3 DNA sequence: TGTGCCAGTAGTATAACGGCACAGATGAACACTGAAGCTTTCTTT.

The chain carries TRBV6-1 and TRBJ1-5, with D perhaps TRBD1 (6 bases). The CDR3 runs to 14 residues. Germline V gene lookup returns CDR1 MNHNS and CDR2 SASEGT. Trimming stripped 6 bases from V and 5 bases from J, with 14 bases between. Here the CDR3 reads CASSLLGQYQPQHF. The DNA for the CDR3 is TGTGCCAGCAGCCTACTTGGACAGTATCAGCCCCAGCATTTT.

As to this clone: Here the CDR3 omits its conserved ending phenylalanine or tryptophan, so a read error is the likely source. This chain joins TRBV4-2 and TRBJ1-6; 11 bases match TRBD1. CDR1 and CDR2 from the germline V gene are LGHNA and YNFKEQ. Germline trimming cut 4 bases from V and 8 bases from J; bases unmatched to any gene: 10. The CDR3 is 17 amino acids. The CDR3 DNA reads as TGTGCCAGCAGCCCCGGACAGGGGGCCCGGGTGGATTCACCCCTCCACCTT. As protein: CASSPGQGARVDSPLHL.

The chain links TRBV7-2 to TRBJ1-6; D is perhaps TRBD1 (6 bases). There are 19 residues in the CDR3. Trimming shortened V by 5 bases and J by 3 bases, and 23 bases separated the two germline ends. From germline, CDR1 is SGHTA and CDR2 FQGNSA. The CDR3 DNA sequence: TGTGCCAGCAGCCGAATTATCCGAATTAAAGGGGGCTATAATTCACCCCTCCACTTT. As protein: CASSRIIRIKGGYNSPLHF.

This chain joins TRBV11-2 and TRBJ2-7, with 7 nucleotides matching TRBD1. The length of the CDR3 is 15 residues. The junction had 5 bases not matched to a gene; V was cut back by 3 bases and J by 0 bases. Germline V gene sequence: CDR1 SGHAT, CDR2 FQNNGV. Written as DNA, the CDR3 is TGTGCCAGCAGCTTCCGGGGACAGCTCTCCTACGAGCAGTACTTC. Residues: CASSFRGQLSYEQYF.

The CDR3 nucleotides are TGTGCCAGCAGCCCCACAGGCGCCGGGGAGCTGTTTTTT. This translates into CASSPTGAGELFF. The rearrangement links TRBV7-9 to TRBJ2-2; tentative D call: TRBD1 (5 bases). CDR3 length equals 13 residues. Germline CDR1 SEHNR, CDR2 FQNEAQ (reference sequence). With 5 bases removed from V and 6 bases from J, the gap between germline ends came to 10 bases.

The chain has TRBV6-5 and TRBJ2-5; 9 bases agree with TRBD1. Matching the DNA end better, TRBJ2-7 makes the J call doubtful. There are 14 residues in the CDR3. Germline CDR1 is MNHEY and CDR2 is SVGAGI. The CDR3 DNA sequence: TGTGCCAGCAGCTCCGGGACAGGGAACTACGAGCAGTACTTC. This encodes CASSSGTGNYEQYF.

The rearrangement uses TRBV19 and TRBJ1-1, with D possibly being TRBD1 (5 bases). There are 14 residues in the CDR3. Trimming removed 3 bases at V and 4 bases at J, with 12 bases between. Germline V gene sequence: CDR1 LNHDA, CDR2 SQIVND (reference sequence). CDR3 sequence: CASSIIGRGTEAFF. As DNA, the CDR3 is TGTGCCAGTAGTATTATTGGGAGGGGCACTGAAGCTTTCTTT.

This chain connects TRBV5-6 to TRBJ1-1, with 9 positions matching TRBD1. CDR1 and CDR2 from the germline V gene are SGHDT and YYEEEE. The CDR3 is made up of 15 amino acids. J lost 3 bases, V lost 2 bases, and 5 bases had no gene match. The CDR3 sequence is CASSLLDRGYTEAFF. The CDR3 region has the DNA TGTGCCAGCAGCTTATTGGACAGGGGTTACACTGAAGCTTTCTTT.

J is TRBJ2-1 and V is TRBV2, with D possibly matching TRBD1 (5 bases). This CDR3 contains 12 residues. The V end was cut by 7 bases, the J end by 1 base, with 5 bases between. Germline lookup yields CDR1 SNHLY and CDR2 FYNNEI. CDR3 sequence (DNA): TGTGCCAGCAAGGGGTCCTACAATGAGCAGTTCTTC. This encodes CASKGSYNEQFF.

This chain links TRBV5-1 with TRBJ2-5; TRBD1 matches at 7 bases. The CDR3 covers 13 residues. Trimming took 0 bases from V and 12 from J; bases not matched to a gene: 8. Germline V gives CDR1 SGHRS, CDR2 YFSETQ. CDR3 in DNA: TGCGCCAGCAGCTTGGAAGACAGGGTACTAAAGTACTTC. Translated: CASSLEDRVLKYF.

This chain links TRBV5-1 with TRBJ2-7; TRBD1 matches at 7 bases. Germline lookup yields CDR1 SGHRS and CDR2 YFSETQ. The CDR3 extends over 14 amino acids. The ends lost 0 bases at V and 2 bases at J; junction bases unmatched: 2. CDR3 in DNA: TGCGCCAGCAGCTTGGCCCAGGGGGCCTACGAGCAGTACTTC. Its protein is CASSLAQGAYEQYF.

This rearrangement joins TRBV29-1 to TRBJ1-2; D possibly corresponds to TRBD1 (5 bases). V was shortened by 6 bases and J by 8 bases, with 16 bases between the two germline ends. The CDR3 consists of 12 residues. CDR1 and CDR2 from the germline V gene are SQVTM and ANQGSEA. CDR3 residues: CSVNRDGGGYTF. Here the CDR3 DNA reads TGCAGCGTGAACCGGGACGGGGGAGGCTACACCTTC.

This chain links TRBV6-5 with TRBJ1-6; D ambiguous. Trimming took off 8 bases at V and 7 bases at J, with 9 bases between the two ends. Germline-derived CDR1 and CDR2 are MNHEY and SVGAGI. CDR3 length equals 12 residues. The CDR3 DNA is TGTGCCAGCGATACTAGAAATTCACCCCTCCACTTT. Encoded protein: CASDTRNSPLHF.